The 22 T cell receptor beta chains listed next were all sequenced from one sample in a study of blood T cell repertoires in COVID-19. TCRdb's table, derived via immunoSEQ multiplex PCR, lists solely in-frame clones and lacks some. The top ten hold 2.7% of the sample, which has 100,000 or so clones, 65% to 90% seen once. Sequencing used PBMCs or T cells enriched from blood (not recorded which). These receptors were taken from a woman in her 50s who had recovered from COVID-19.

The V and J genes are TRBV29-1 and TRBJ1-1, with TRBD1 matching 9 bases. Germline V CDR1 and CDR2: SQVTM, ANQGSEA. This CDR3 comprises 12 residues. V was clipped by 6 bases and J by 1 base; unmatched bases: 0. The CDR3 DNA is TGCAGCGTGGGACAGGGGAACACTGAAGCTTTCTTT. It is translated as CSVGQGNTEAFF. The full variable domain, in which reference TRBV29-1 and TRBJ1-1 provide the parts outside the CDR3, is SAVISQKPSRDICQRGTSLTIQCQVDSQVTMMFWYRQQPGQSLTLIATANQGSEATYESGFVIDKFPISRPNLTFSTLTVSNMSPEDSSIYLCSVGQGNTEAFFGQGTRLTVV.

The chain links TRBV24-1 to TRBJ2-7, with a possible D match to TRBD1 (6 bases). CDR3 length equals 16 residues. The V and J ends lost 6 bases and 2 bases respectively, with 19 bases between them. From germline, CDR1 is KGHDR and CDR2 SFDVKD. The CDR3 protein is CATSKFRGEGPYEQYF. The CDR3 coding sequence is TGTGCCACCAGTAAATTCAGGGGAGAGGGGCCCTACGAGCAGTACTTC.

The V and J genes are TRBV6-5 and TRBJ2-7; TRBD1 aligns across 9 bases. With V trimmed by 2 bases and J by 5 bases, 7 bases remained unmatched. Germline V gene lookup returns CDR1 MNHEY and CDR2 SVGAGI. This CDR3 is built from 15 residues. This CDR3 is CASSYGGTGSDEQYF. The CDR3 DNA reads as TGTGCCAGCAGTTACGGCGGGACAGGGTCGGACGAGCAGTACTTC.

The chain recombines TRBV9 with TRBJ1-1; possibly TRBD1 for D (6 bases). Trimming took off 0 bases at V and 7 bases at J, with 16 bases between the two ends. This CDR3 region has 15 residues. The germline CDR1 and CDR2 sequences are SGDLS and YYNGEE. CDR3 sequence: CASSVDPGQRDEAFF. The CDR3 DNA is TGTGCCAGCAGCGTAGACCCCGGACAGCGAGATGAAGCTTTCTTT.

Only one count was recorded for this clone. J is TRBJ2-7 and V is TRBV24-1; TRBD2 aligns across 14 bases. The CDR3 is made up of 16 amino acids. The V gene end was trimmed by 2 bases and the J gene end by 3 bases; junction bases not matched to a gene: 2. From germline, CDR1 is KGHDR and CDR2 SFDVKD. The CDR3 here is CATSDSGTSGSYEQYF. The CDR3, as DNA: TGTGCCACCAGTGATTCGGGGACTAGCGGGAGCTACGAGCAGTACTTC.

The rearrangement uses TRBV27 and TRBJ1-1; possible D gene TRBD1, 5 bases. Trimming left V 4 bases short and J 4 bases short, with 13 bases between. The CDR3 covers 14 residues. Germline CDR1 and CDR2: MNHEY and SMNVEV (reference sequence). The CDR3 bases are TGTGCCAGCAGTTCGGCGGAAAGGGGCACTGAAGCTTTCTTT. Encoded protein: CASSSAERGTEAFF.

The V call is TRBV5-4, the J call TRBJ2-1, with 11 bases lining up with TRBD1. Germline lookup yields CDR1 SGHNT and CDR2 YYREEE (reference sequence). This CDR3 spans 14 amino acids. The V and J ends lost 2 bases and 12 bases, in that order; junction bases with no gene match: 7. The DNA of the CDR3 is TGTGCCAGCAGCTTCGGACAGGGGGCGACGGGGCAGTTCTTC. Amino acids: CASSFGQGATGQFF.

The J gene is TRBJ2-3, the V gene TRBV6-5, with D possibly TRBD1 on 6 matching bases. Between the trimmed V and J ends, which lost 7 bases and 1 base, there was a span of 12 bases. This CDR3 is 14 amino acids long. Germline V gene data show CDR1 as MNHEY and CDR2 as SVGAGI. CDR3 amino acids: CASMPGVGTDTQYF. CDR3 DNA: TGTGCCAGCATGCCAGGGGTGGGCACAGATACGCAGTATTTT.

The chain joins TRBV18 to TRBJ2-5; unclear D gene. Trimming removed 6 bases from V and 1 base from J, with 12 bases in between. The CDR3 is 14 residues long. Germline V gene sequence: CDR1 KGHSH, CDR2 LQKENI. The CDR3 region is CASSGRGFQETQYF. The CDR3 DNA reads TGTGCCAGCTCGGGTAGAGGATTCCAAGAGACCCAGTACTTC.

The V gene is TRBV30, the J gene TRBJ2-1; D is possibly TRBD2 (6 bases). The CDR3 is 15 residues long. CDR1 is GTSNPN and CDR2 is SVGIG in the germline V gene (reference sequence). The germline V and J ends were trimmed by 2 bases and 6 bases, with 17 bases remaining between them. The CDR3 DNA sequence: TGTGCCTGGAGTAAAGCCTCTGCGCGGGGCAATGAGCAGTTCTTC. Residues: CAWSKASARGNEQFF.

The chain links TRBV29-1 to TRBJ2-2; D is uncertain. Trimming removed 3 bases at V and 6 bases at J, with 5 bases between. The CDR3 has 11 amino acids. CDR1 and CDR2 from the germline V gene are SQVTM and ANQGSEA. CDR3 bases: TGCAGCGTTGAGTCATCCGGGGAGCTGTTTTTT. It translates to CSVESSGELFF.

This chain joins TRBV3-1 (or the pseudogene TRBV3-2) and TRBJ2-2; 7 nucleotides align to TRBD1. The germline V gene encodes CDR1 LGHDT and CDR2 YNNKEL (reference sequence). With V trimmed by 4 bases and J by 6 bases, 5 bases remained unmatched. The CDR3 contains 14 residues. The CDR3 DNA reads TGTGCCAGCAGCCCGAAGACAGGGCCCGGGGAGCTGTTTTTT. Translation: CASSPKTGPGELFF.

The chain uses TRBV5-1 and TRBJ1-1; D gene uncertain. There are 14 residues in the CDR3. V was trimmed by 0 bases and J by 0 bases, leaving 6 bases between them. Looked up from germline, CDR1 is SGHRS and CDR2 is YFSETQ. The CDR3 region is CASSLDFMNTEAFF. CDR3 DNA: TGCGCCAGCAGCTTGGATTTCATGAACACTGAAGCTTTCTTT.

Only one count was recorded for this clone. CDR3 coding DNA: TGTGCCAGCAGCTTTGGAGGGTTGAGCTACACCTTC. This gives the protein CASSFGGLSYTF. This chain links TRBV7-9 with TRBJ1-2, with D unresolved. Between the trimmed V and J ends, which lost 3 bases and 9 bases, there was a span of 11 bases. This CDR3 contains 12 residues. The germline CDR1 and CDR2 sequences are SEHNR and FQNEAQ (reference sequence).

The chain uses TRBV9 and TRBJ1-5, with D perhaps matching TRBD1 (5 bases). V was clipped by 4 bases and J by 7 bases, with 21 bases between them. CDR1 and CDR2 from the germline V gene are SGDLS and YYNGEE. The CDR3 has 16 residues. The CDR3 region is CASSPGIWGSSQPQHF. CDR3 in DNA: TGTGCCAGCAGCCCAGGGATTTGGGGATCGAGCCAGCCCCAGCATTTT.

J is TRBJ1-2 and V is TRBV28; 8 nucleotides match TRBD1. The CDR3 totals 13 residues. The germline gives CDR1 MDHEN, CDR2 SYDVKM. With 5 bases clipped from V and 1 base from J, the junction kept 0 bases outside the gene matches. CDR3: CASSGQGNYGYTF. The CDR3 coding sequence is TGTGCCAGCAGTGGACAGGGTAACTATGGCTACACCTTC.

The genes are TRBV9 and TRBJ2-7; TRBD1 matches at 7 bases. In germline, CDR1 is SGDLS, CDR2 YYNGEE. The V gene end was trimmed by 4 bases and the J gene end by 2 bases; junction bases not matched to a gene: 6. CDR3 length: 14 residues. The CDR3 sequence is CASSPRTGPYEQYF. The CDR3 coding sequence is TGTGCCAGCAGCCCACGGACAGGACCCTACGAGCAGTACTTC. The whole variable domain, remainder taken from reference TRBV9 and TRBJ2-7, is DSGVTQTPKHLITATGQRVTLRCSPRSGDLSVYWYQQSLDQGLQFLIQYYNGEERAKGNILERFSAQQFPDLHSELNLSSLELGDSALYFCASSPRTGPYEQYFGPGTRLTVT.

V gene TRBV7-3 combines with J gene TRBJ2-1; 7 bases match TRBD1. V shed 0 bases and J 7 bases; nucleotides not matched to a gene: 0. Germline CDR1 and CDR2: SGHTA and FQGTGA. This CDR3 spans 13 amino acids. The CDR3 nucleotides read TGTGCCAGCAGCTTAACGACAGGGAATGAGCAGTTCTTC. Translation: CASSLTTGNEQFF.

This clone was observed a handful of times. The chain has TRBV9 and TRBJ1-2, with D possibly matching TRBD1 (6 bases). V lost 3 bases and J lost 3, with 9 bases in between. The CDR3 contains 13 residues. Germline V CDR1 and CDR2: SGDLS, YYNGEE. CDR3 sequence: CASSGGQHYGYTF. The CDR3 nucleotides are TGTGCCAGCAGCGGCGGACAGCACTATGGCTACACCTTC.

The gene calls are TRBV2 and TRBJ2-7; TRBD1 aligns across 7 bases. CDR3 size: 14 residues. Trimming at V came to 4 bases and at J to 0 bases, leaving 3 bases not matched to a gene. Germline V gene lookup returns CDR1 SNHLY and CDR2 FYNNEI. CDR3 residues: CASSATGSSYEQYF. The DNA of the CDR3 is TGTGCCAGCAGTGCGACAGGGTCCTCCTACGAGCAGTACTTC.

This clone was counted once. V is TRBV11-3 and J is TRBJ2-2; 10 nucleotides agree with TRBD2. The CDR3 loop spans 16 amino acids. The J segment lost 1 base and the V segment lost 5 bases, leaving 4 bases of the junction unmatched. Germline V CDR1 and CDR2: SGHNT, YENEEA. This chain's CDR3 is CASSPRTSGNTGELFF. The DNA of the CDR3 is TGTGCCAGCAGCCCTCGGACTAGCGGGAACACCGGGGAGCTGTTTTTT. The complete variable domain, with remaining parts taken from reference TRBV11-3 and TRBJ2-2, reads EAGVVQSPRYKIIEKKQPVAFWCNPISGHNTLYWYLQNLGQGPELLIRYENEEAVDDSQLPKDRFSAERLKGVDSTLKIQPAELGDSAVYLCASSPRTSGNTGELFFGEGSRLTVL.

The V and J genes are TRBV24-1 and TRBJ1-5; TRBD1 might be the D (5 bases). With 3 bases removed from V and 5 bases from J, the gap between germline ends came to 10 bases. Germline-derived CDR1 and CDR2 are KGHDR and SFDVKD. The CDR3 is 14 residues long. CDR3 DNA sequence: TGTGCCACCAGTGATGTAGGGGAGGATCAGCCCCAGCATTTT. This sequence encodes CATSDVGEDQPQHF.